Each of the 16 T cell receptor beta chains below was sequenced from the same sample in a study of shared clonotypes between healthy human individuals. The naive CD8 subset, CD45RO-negative cells positively selected for CCR7, excluded terminally differentiated effector memory CD45RA+ cells. Sequencing was performed with immunoSEQ multiplex PCR; in TCRdb, only in-frame clones are kept and a portion is missing. This repertoire shows 2 million to 2.5 million clones, about 95% found once; its top ten account for 0.9% to 1.3%. The sequencing input was naive CD8+ T cells sorted from blood. All receptors derive from a man between 18 and 29 years old in good health.

V gene TRBV4-3 combines with J gene TRBJ2-1, with 7 bases identical to TRBD2. V shed 0 bases, J shed 8 bases, and the junction held 10 bases outside the gene matches. The CDR3 consists of 16 residues. Germline-derived CDR1 and CDR2 are LGHNA and YSLEER. The CDR3 DNA reads TGCGCCAGCAGCCAAGATCCCGCGGGGGTCCCGGATGAGCAGTTCTTC. It yields the protein CASSQDPAGVPDEQFF.

This rearrangement joins TRBV7-9 to TRBJ2-1, with 8 positions matching TRBD2. The CDR3 loop spans 12 amino acids. Germline CDR1 and CDR2: SEHNR and FQNEAQ (reference sequence). V shed 8 bases and J 9 bases; nucleotides not matched to a gene: 6. DNA for the CDR3: TGTGCCAGCGGGGCGGGAGGCATTGAGCAGTTCTTC. Translation gives CASGAGGIEQFF.

This rearrangement joins TRBV30 to TRBJ2-5, with a possible D match to TRBD1 (6 bases). This CDR3 spans 14 amino acids. Germline lookup yields CDR1 GTSNPN and CDR2 SVGIG (reference sequence). Trimming removed 4 bases from V and 5 bases from J, with 17 bases in between. DNA for the CDR3: TGTGCCTGGACAGGGGAATATTTTGGGGAGACCCAGTACTTC. It encodes CAWTGEYFGETQYF.

This clone was seen once. V gene TRBV5-6 combines with J gene TRBJ2-2; D not certain. V shed 1 base and J shed 7 bases, with 11 bases lying between them. This CDR3 has 14 amino acids. In germline, CDR1 is SGHDT, CDR2 YYEEEE. CDR3 loop: CASSLPPGGGELFF. DNA of the CDR3: TGTGCCAGCAGCTTGCCTCCGGGCGGCGGGGAGCTGTTTTTT. The full variable domain, completed using reference TRBV5-6 and TRBJ2-2, is DAGVTQSPTHLIKTRGQQVTLRCSPKSGHDTVSWYQQALGQGPQFIFQYYEEEERQRGNFPDRFSGHQFPNYSSELNVNALLLGDSALYLCASSLPPGGGELFFGEGSRLTVL.

Points on this clone: The sample carries other DNA sequences with the same CDR3. The gene calls are TRBV9 and TRBJ2-1; D is unclear. The V gene's germline CDR1 is SGDLS and CDR2 YYNGEE. The CDR3 totals 13 residues. The V gene lost 0 bases and the J gene lost 5 bases, with 6 bases spanning the gap. CDR3 DNA sequence: TGTGCCAGCAGCGTAGGCCTAAACAATGAGCAGTTCTTC. Its protein is CASSVGLNNEQFF. Full variable domain (remainder filled in from reference TRBV9 and TRBJ2-1): DSGVTQTPKHLITATGQRVTLRCSPRSGDLSVYWYQQSLDQGLQFLIQYYNGEERAKGNILERFSAQQFPDLHSELNLSSLELGDSALYFCASSVGLNNEQFFGPGTRLTVL.

This clone has just one count. As DNA, the CDR3 is TGCGCCAGCAGCAGCGAGGCGGGGGGGGATGAGCAGTTCTTC. As protein: CASSSEAGGDEQFF. V and J are TRBV4-1 and TRBJ2-1; 9 bases are shared with TRBD2. The length of the CDR3 is 14 residues. The V gene's germline CDR1 is MGHRA and CDR2 YSYEKL. The junction had 7 bases not matched to a gene; V was cut back by 5 bases and J by 8 bases.

V gene TRBV29-1 combines with J gene TRBJ1-1; 7 positions agree with TRBD1. CDR1 and CDR2 (germline): SQVTM, ANQGSEA. V trimming: 5 bases; J trimming: 1 base; junction bases outside the gene matches: 4. The CDR3 has 13 amino acids. The CDR3 loop is CSVTTGRNTEAFF. CDR3 sequence (DNA): TGCAGCGTTACGACAGGGCGGAACACTGAAGCTTTCTTT. Full variable domain (rest looked up from reference TRBV29-1 and TRBJ1-1): SAVISQKPSRDICQRGTSLTIQCQVDSQVTMMFWYRQQPGQSLTLIATANQGSEATYESGFVIDKFPISRPNLTFSTLTVSNMSPEDSSIYLCSVTTGRNTEAFFGQGTRLTVV.

V and J are TRBV7-9 and TRBJ1-2, with a possible D match to TRBD1 (5 bases). The CDR3 spans 15 residues. Germline V gene lookup returns CDR1 SEHNR and CDR2 FQNEAQ (reference sequence). The V end lost 1 base, the J end lost 3 bases, and 12 bases lay between the germline ends. The CDR3 nucleotides read TGTGCCAGCAGCTTAGATTGGGGGGTGGACTATGGCTACACCTTC. Protein product: CASSLDWGVDYGYTF.

The rearrangement uses TRBV2 and TRBJ2-7; perhaps TRBD2 as D (5 bases). CDR1 and CDR2 from the germline V gene are SNHLY and FYNNEI. CDR3 size: 14 residues. Trimming took 7 bases from V and 0 from J, leaving 13 bases between them. The CDR3 is CASMQADPSYEQYF. DNA of the CDR3: TGTGCCAGCATGCAAGCGGACCCCTCCTACGAGCAGTACTTC.

A word on this clone: At the DNA level, this CDR3 is encoded by other sequences in the same sample as well. The genes are TRBV4-3 and TRBJ2-7, with D possibly matching TRBD2 (5 bases). CDR1 is LGHNA and CDR2 is YSLEER in the germline V gene. V was trimmed by 0 bases and J by 2 bases, leaving 5 bases between them. The CDR3 length is 13 residues. CDR3 loop: CASSQELAYEQYF. The CDR3 nucleotides are TGCGCCAGCAGCCAAGAACTAGCCTACGAGCAGTACTTC.

The chain has TRBV27 and TRBJ1-2; a weak D match, TRBD1 (6 bases). The V end lost 5 bases, the J end lost 8 bases, and 18 bases lay between the germline ends. The CDR3 has 14 residues. Germline V gene data show CDR1 as MNHEY and CDR2 as SMNVEV (reference sequence). The CDR3 protein is CASSPHRETIGYTF. CDR3 DNA sequence: TGTGCCAGCAGTCCCCACAGGGAAACCATCGGCTACACCTTC.

This chain uses TRBV9 with TRBJ2-1; 8 bases align to TRBD1. In germline, CDR1 is SGDLS, CDR2 YYNGEE. The V segment lost 4 bases and the J segment 3 bases; nucleotides outside the gene matches: 9. This CDR3 is 16 amino acids long. CDR3 DNA sequence: TGTGCCAGCAGCCGCGAGGCAGGGGGCTTCTACAATGAGCAGTTCTTC. This sequence encodes CASSREAGGFYNEQFF.

This clone was counted a single time. The same CDR3 also results from other DNA sequences found in this sample. This chain uses TRBV13 with TRBJ1-2, with 7 bases fitting TRBD1. The length of the CDR3 is 14 residues. Per the germline V gene, CDR1 is PRHDT and CDR2 is FYEKMQ (reference sequence). Trimming cost V 0 bases and J 2 bases; bases outside gene matches: 0. CDR3 sequence reads: CASSLGQGNYGYTF. The CDR3 coding sequence is TGTGCCAGCAGCTTAGGACAGGGGAACTATGGCTACACCTTC. Complete variable domain (other parts from reference TRBV13 and TRBJ1-2): AAGVIQSPRHLIKEKRETATLKCYPIPRHDTVYWYQQGPGQDPQFLISFYEKMQSDKGSIPDRFSAQQFSDYHSELNMSSLELGDSALYFCASSLGQGNYGYTFGSGTRLTVV.

V usage is TRBV28 and J usage is TRBJ2-1; D is ambiguous. The CDR3 sequence is 15 residues long. Germline values: CDR1 MDHEN, CDR2 SYDVKM. The V gene lost 8 bases and the J gene lost 3 bases, with 17 bases spanning the gap. This CDR3 is CASLLRTVDYNEQFF. DNA for the CDR3: TGTGCCAGCTTGTTGAGGACGGTAGACTACAATGAGCAGTTCTTC.

The rearrangement links TRBV11-2 to TRBJ2-5; D is ambiguous. Germline V gives CDR1 SGHAT, CDR2 FQNNGV. Trimming took off 1 base at V and 1 base at J, with 16 bases between the two ends. The CDR3 runs to 17 residues. The CDR3 bases are TGTGCCAGCAGCTTAGGCAGCCATGACCTATTCCAAGAGACCCAGTACTTC. Protein: CASSLGSHDLFQETQYF.

This rearrangement joins TRBV7-3 to TRBJ1-1; 10 positions match TRBD1. V was pared by 5 bases and J by 6 bases, with 12 bases of the junction left unmatched. Germline CDR1 reads SGHTA; CDR2 reads FQGTGA. The CDR3 is made up of 16 amino acids. The CDR3 protein is CASSPTLGQGLSEAFF. The CDR3 nucleotides are TGTGCCAGCAGCCCGACCCTGGGACAGGGGTTGTCTGAAGCTTTCTTT.